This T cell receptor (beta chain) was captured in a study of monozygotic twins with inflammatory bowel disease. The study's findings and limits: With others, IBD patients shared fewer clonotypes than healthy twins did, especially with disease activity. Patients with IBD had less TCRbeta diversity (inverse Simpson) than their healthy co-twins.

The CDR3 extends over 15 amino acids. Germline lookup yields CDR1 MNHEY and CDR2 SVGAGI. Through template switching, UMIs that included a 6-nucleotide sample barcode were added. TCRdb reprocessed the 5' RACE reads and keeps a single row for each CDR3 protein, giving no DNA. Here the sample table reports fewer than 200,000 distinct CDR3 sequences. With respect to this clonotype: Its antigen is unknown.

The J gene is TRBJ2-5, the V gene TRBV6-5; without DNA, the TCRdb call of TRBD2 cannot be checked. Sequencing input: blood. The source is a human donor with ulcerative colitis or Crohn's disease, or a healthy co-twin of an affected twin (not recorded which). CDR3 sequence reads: CASSYGLAEKETQYF.